This section outlines one T cell receptor (beta chain) sequence together with its context. No antigen is known for it. No qualities accompany the bases; no much larger clone lies one base away. This specimen comes from a study of T-cell memory formation after mild COVID-19 (dated by TCRdb to the early 2020s). Background for the entire study: Most TCR sequence clusters were specific to one of the two donors. Longitudinal TCRalpha and TCRbeta repertoire sequencing tracked T-cell clones expanding and contracting after mild COVID-19 in a couple of donors. The cohort was made up of two young adult volunteers, one female and one male, who were previously healthy. Points the paper makes about the study in general: The study covered only a couple of mild cases, and larger cohorts including severe cases with pre-infection samples were considered necessary. Whether the second-wave clones peaking on day 37 were SARS-CoV-2 specific was not confirmed. Some responding clones were detected in pre-infection memory, which suggested that pre-existing cross-reactive memory T cells had joined the SARS-CoV-2 response. Contracting CD4+ clones were found mainly in CM and EM memory subsets, while CD8+ clones were enriched in EMRA. Clones that contracted from day 15 to 85 showed balanced CD4/CD8 phenotypes, whereas a second wave of clones that expanded from day 15 to 37 leaned towards CD4+.

Ficoll-Paque density gradient centrifugation was used to isolate PBMCs. Sequencing was performed on an Illumina NovaSeq 6000. TCRalpha and TCRbeta cDNA libraries were built by 5'RACE with constant-segment primers, adding sample barcodes and unique molecular identifiers. Trizol reagent was used to extract RNA from every sample. Libraries were amplified in two PCR steps, with a second sample barcode and Illumina TruSeq adapters added in the second step. Sequencing of libraries was performed on an Illumina NovaSeq with 2 x 150 bp paired-end reads. In the original analysis: With migec v1.2.7, reads were demultiplexed and then collapsed into UMI-guided consensus sequences. Using mixcr v2.1.11, UMI consensuses were aligned to TRA and TRB V and J templates and then assembled into clonotypes. Expanded or contracted clonotypes were those called significant by both edgeR and NoisET, with noise models trained on biological replicates. For edgeR calls, the cutoffs were a false discovery rate-adjusted p below 0.01 and a log2 fold-change threshold of 1. As an exploratory analysis of dynamics, PCA with hierarchical clustering was applied to max-normalized trajectories of the 1000 most abundant clonotypes. Separately sequenced CD4+ and CD8+ repertoires were used to assign the CD4 or CD8 phenotype of responding clones. TCRdb reanalyzed the raw reads on its own, using fastp at Q25 for trimming and MiXCR for clone calling, and kept in-frame beta chains. CDR3 protein duplicates are merged, each entry listing the most common genes and DNA. TCRdb, not the authors, supplied the V and J calls. In all, the sample holds a few hundred thousand distinct CDR3 sequences, and about a sixth of those were seen once. In total, the top ten clones hold more than 20% of the sample.

The CDR3 starts with the cysteine, ends with the phenylalanine, and has 14 residues. CDR3 DNA only is kept here, 42 bases in frame from base 1. CDR1 and CDR2, per the germline V gene, are SGHRS and YFSETQ. A distance of 8 bases separates the germline ends of V and J, which lose 3 bases and 0 bases respectively. Rearrangement joined TRBV5-1 to TRBJ2-3; TRBD2 could be the D gene, as 5 bases match. This sequence originates from a man in his late teens or twenties who had mild COVID-19 (a few samples of this study predate the infection). The sample titles of this study are shuffled in the database, so cell type and time point are left out; the donor was told from shared clones. Sequenced material: PBMCs or a T cell subset sorted from them (not recorded which). The CDR3 reads CASSSGRSTDTQYF. The nucleotide sequence is TGCGCCAGCAGCTCGGGGAGAAGCACAGATACGCAGTATTTT. Outside the CDR3, residues come from the reference TRBV5-1 and TRBJ2-3 proteins, so the full variable domain is: KAGVTQTPRYLIKTRGQQVTLSCSPISGHRSVSWYQQTPGQGLQFLFEYFSETQRNKGNFPGRFSGRQFSNSRSEMNVSTLELGDSALYLCASSSGRSTDTQYFGPGTRLTVL.